Listed below are T cell receptor beta chains from one sample, sequenced in a study of blood T cell repertoires in COVID-19. TCRdb's table, derived via immunoSEQ multiplex PCR, lists solely in-frame clones and lacks some. This sample has about 300,000 clones; about 89% occur once, and the top ten carry about 1.6%. Sequences were obtained from peripheral blood. The receptor set was obtained from a woman aged 40 to 50 who had recovered from COVID-19. The CDR3 runs from the conserved cysteine through the conserved F or W. The D gene is left open where the match is weak. The size of a clone is reported for some rows only, either as once, few or many, or as a class for expanded clones.

clone_size,j_call,v_call,d_call,cdr3_nt,cdr3_aa
NA,TRBJ2-5,TRBV10-3,NA,TGTGCCATCACCGACAGAGCAGACCAAGAGACCCAGTACTTC,CAITDRADQETQYF
NA,TRBJ2-4,TRBV28,TRBD1,TGTGCCAGCAGTTTTGTCGGGACAGGGAAGATTCGACATGGGGACATTCAGTACTTC,CASSFVGTGKIRHGDIQYF
NA,TRBJ2-3,TRBV2,TRBD2,TGTGCCAGCAGCCTACTAGCGGGGAGCACAGATACGCAGTATTTT,CASSLLAGSTDTQYF
once,TRBJ2-2,TRBV9,NA,TGTGCCAGCAGACCCAGGGGCTCCGGGGAGCTGTTTTTT,CASRPRGSGELFF
once,TRBJ1-1,TRBV4-1,NA,TGCGCCAGCAGCCAAAAGTTAGGGAGCACTGAAGCTTTCTTT,CASSQKLGSTEAFF
NA,TRBJ1-4,TRBV7-2,TRBD1,TGTGCCAGCAGCTTCCGGACAGGGAAAAATGAAAAACTGTTTTTT,CASSFRTGKNEKLFF
few,TRBJ2-7,TRBV30,NA,TGTGCCTGGAGTCACCTAACCGGGATGAGCTCCTACGAGCAGTACTTC,CAWSHLTGMSSYEQYF
NA,TRBJ1-3,TRBV6-5,TRBD1,TGTGCCAGCAGCACCGGGACAGCGCGAAACACCATATATTTT,CASSTGTARNTIYF
NA,TRBJ1-2,TRBV5-1,NA,TGCGCCAGCAGCCCGCAAACAGCTCTCTATGGCTACACCTTC,CASSPQTALYGYTF
NA,TRBJ1-2,TRBV18,NA,TGTGCCAGCTCTGAGGGGGTAAACTATGGCTACACCTTC,CASSEGVNYGYTF
NA,TRBJ1-2,TRBV5-4,NA,TGTGCCAGCAGCTCCGCCCTTTGGGGGGATGGCTACACCTTC,CASSSALWGDGYTF
once,TRBJ1-3,TRBV9,NA,TGTGCCAGCAGCGTAGCCCCGGTTGATACTAACGGAAACACCATATATTTT,CASSVAPVDTNGNTIYF
NA,TRBJ1-2,TRBV15,TRBD1,TGTGCCACCAGCAGAGCCGTGACAGGGCGGGGTGGCTACACCTTC,CATSRAVTGRGGYTF
NA,TRBJ1-2,TRBV7-9,NA,TGTGCCAGCAGCTTAATAGCAGGGGCGCATGGCTACACCTTC,CASSLIAGAHGYTF
NA,TRBJ1-2,TRBV30,NA,TGTGCCTGGAGTTCCGGCCCAGCAGGATTATATGGCTACACCTTC,CAWSSGPAGLYGYTF
NA,TRBJ2-1,TRBV15,NA,TGTGCCACCAGCAGATCCTTCAATGAGCAGTTCTTC,CATSRSFNEQFF
NA,TRBJ1-1,TRBV6-5,NA,TGTGCCAGCACGACACGTAACACTGAAGCTTTCTTT,CASTTRNTEAFF
NA,TRBJ1-4,TRBV5-1,NA,TGCGCCAGCAGCCGGGAGGGAGCTAATGAAAAACTGTTTTTT,CASSREGANEKLFF
few,TRBJ1-2,TRBV5-4,NA,TGTGCCAGCAGCTTGGACCGCGGCATTACTAACTATGGCTACACCTTC,CASSLDRGITNYGYTF
NA,TRBJ2-1,TRBV5-1,TRBD2,TGCGCCAGCAGCTTGAGGGTAGCGGGGTCTGGGAATGAGCAGTTCTTC,CASSLRVAGSGNEQFF
NA,TRBJ1-2,TRBV9,TRBD1,TGTGCCAGCAGCGTAGGGGACAGAGCCTACTATGGCTACACCTTC,CASSVGDRAYYGYTF
NA,TRBJ1-2,TRBV5-1,TRBD1,TGCGCCAGCAGCTTACGATACTATACAGGGGGCGGTGGCTACACCTTC,CASSLRYYTGGGGYTF
NA,TRBJ2-7,TRBV23-1,NA,TGCGCCAGCAGTCAATTGGGGCATATCCACGAGCAGTACTTC,CASSQLGHIHEQYF
once,TRBJ1-2,TRBV10-3,NA,TGTGCCATCAGTGTACGGGAGAACTATGGCTACACCTTC,CAISVRENYGYTF
NA,TRBJ1-4,TRBV7-8,TRBD1,TGTGCCAGCAGCTTAGAAATGATAGGGGACAGTCGGACTAATGAAAAACTGTTTTTT,CASSLEMIGDSRTNEKLFF
NA,TRBJ2-1,TRBV29-1,TRBD2,TGCAGCGTTGAATCAGCGGGGGGCACCGCCTATGAGCAGTTCTTC,CSVESAGGTAYEQFF
NA,TRBJ2-7,TRBV24-1,NA,TGTGCCACCAGTGACCCCCTTTCTCGGGAGCAGTACTTC,CATSDPLSREQYF
NA,TRBJ1-3,TRBV10-3,NA,TGTGCCATCAGAGGGGAGGCCTCTGGAAACACCATATATTTT,CAIRGEASGNTIYF
few,TRBJ2-3,TRBV11-2,TRBD1,TGTGCCAGCAGACGGACAGGGGGTTTGGATACGCAGTATTTT,CASRRTGGLDTQYF
NA,TRBJ1-2,TRBV5-1,TRBD1,TGCGCCAGCAGCTCAGACAGGGGTGTGGGCTACACCTTC,CASSSDRGVGYTF
NA,TRBJ2-5,TRBV5-4,NA,TGTGCCAGCAGCTTGGATGGGCGAGAGACCCAGTACTTC,CASSLDGRETQYF
NA,TRBJ2-5,TRBV11-2,NA,TGTGCCAGCAGCTTAGGCCCCTGGACAGACCAAGAGACCCAGTACTTC,CASSLGPWTDQETQYF
NA,TRBJ2-7,TRBV29-1,TRBD2,TGCAGCGTTGACGGGTGGACTCGCGGGGGGGCGGGAGAGCAGTACTTC,CSVDGWTRGGAGEQYF
NA,TRBJ2-5,TRBV29-1,NA,TGCAGCGTTGCGTTCGTCAGGGAGACCCAGTACTTC,CSVAFVRETQYF
NA,TRBJ2-7,TRBV27,NA,TGTGCCAGCAGTTTTGGTCCAGGGCAAACTTCCTACGAGCAGTACTTC,CASSFGPGQTSYEQYF
NA,TRBJ2-7,TRBV18,TRBD1,TGTGCCAGCTCACCCAGGACAGGGTTATCCTACGAGCAGTACTTC,CASSPRTGLSYEQYF
NA,TRBJ1-2,TRBV29-1,TRBD1,TGCAGCGTTGAAGATCAACCGGACAGGGTCTATGGCTACACCTTC,CSVEDQPDRVYGYTF